The present entry profiles one T cell receptor (beta chain) with its context. The specificity of this receptor is unknown. No much larger clonotype is one base removed from it; base qualities were not supplied. CDR1 LNHDA and CDR2 SQIVND are derived from the germline V gene (reference sequence). The cysteine opens and the phenylalanine closes a CDR3 of 18 amino acids. CDR3 DNA is the only sequence kept; it has 54 bases, read in frame from the first base. Ends trimmed: V by 2 bases, J by 0 bases; bases unmatched to a gene: 10. This sample was taken from a study of blood T cell repertoires in COVID-19 (dated by TCRdb to the early 2020s). With respect to the entire study: Collaborator samples came from the United States, Italy and Spain and covered acute and convalescent phases of COVID-19. A de-identified subject ID, COVID-19 status, age in years and sex were almost always included in the sample metadata. Subjects who had been exposed to COVID-19, were actively infected with it, or had recovered from it provided the deeply sampled blood TCRbeta repertoires that made up the dataset. Samples were obtained from the ongoing ImmuneRACE study (first 160 participants) and from 950 to 1,500 subjects provided by 6 global collaborators. The repertoires were released in a freely available public database intended as a resource for research on the immune response to SARS-CoV-2. Where HLA class I and class II types were available, the types were taken from metadata supplied by the sample provider, not from assay-based typing. The prospective study material was composed of cDNA or gDNA derived from T cells, B-cell-depleted T cells, or PBMCs.

Whole blood was collected in K2EDTA tubes by collaborating institutions according to the institutions' own protocols. For TCRbeta analysis, collaborator samples were shipped as frozen whole blood, as isolated PBMCs, or as DNA extracted from either sample type. TCRbeta CDR3 regions were amplified from genomic DNA by means of the immunoSEQ Assay, a bias-controlled multiplex PCR. Per the source publication's procedure: The number of nucleated cells in each sample was estimated from the amplification of reference gene primers within the assay. Sequence reads were collapsed and filtered to measure the absolute abundance of every unique TCRbeta CDR3 rearrangement. For each sample, productive Simpson clonality was calculated as the square root of Simpson's diversity index over productive rearrangements. TCRdb stores this immuneACCESS table with in-frame sequences only. Part of the clones is absent; in the studies checked, under half of the shortfall reflects unresolved V genes, and no reason is known for the rest. V, J and clone size derive from that table, while D and trimming were established from the DNA sequence. In this sample the table shows around 290,000 clones, around 89% of which occur a single time. Of the sample, about 4.2% falls within the top ten clones.

What the study reported, not specific to this receptor: The quantity of clinical and demographic metadata differed by source and by participant and was supplied without curation.

The material sequenced was peripheral blood. The chain is made from TRBV19 and TRBJ1-5; the central 7 bases match TRBD1. The sequence came from a man aged 40-55 years with acute or convalescent COVID-19. The CDR3: CASSIPRGQSTSNQPQHF. The DNA sequence reads TGTGCCAGTAGTATACCTCGGGGACAGAGCACTAGCAATCAGCCCCAGCATTTT.